These T cell receptor beta chains were read from a single sample in a study of T cell responses to AZD1222 COVID-19 vaccine. Sequenced by immunoSEQ multiplex PCR; TCRdb stores in-frame clones only, minus some. The data contain 65,000 to 70,000 clones, about 88% of them seen just once; the ten biggest clones take up less than 9%. The sample consisted of peripheral blood, taken on day 0 of AZD1222 vaccination. The receptors shown here come from an adult in good health. CDR3s include the opening cysteine and the closing phenylalanine or tryptophan. The order of the fields is J gene, D gene, V gene, clone size, CDR3 DNA, CDR3 protein. A D gene is named only where the DNA matches it firmly. Clone size appears in some rows only: once, few, many, or a class for an expanded clone.

J gene: TRBJ2-7
D gene: NA
V gene: TRBV12-3/TRBV12-4
clone size: NA
CDR3 DNA: TGTGCCAGCAGTTTACTTGGAAGACACGAGCAGTACTTC
CDR3 protein: CASSLLGRHEQYF

J gene: TRBJ2-2
D gene: NA
V gene: TRBV15
clone size: NA
CDR3 DNA: TGTGCCACCAGCAGAGATCGCTCCCCGGGGGAGCTGTTTTTT
CDR3 protein: CATSRDRSPGELFF

J gene: TRBJ2-3
D gene: TRBD2
V gene: TRBV5-4
clone size: NA
CDR3 DNA: TGTGCCAGCAACTTCAAGCGGGAGCACAACACAGATACGCAGTATTTT
CDR3 protein: CASNFKREHNTDTQYF

J gene: TRBJ2-7
D gene: NA
V gene: TRBV19
clone size: few
CDR3 DNA: TGTGCCAGTAGAGGCGACGAGCAGTACTTC
CDR3 protein: CASRGDEQYF

J gene: TRBJ2-2
D gene: TRBD2
V gene: TRBV29-1
clone size: NA
CDR3 DNA: TGCAGCTGTAATCTAGCGGGGAGCGGGGAGCTGTTTTTT
CDR3 protein: CSCNLAGSGELFF

J gene: TRBJ1-2
D gene: TRBD1
V gene: TRBV5-5
clone size: NA
CDR3 DNA: TGTGCCAGCAGCTTAACAGGGGTTGACTATGGCTACACCTTC
CDR3 protein: CASSLTGVDYGYTF

J gene: TRBJ2-2
D gene: NA
V gene: TRBV3-1/TRBV3-2
clone size: NA
CDR3 DNA: TGTGCCAGCAGCACCTACTACCCACTCACCGGGGAGCTGTTTTTT
CDR3 protein: CASSTYYPLTGELFF

J gene: TRBJ2-7
D gene: TRBD1
V gene: TRBV6-5
clone size: medium-sized
CDR3 DNA: TGTGCCAGCAGGCACAGGGACAGCTACGAGCAGTACTTC
CDR3 protein: CASRHRDSYEQYF

J gene: TRBJ2-3
D gene: TRBD2
V gene: TRBV6-2/TRBV6-3
clone size: NA
CDR3 DNA: TGTGCCAGCAGTTATCCTTTGACTAGCGGGAGATCCGATACGCAGTATTTT
CDR3 protein: CASSYPLTSGRSDTQYF

J gene: TRBJ1-4
D gene: NA
V gene: TRBV4-1
clone size: NA
CDR3 DNA: TGCGCCAGCAGCCAAGAGGACCTGTATGAAAAACTGTTTTTT
CDR3 protein: CASSQEDLYEKLFF

J gene: TRBJ2-1
D gene: TRBD2
V gene: TRBV6-1
clone size: NA
CDR3 DNA: TGTGCCAGCAGTGAAAGGGGGACTAGCGGGAGTAGGTCCTACAATGAGCAGTTCTTC
CDR3 protein: CASSERGTSGSRSYNEQFF

J gene: TRBJ2-7
D gene: NA
V gene: TRBV7-8
clone size: NA
CDR3 DNA: TGTGCCAGCAGCTTTCTGCCAGGGCCATCCTACGAGCAGTACTTC
CDR3 protein: CASSFLPGPSYEQYF

J gene: TRBJ1-3
D gene: NA
V gene: TRBV12-3/TRBV12-4
clone size: NA
CDR3 DNA: TGTGCCAGCACAGGGTTGGGAAACACCATATATTTT
CDR3 protein: CASTGLGNTIYF

J gene: TRBJ1-1
D gene: NA
V gene: TRBV6-6
clone size: NA
CDR3 DNA: TGTGCCAGCAGCCAAGGAGTGAACACTGAAGCTTTCTTT
CDR3 protein: CASSQGVNTEAFF

J gene: TRBJ1-1
D gene: NA
V gene: TRBV21-1
clone size: NA
CDR3 DNA: TGTGCCAGCGCCCTGCGTGGGAACACTGAAGCTTTCTTT
CDR3 protein: CASALRGNTEAFF

J gene: TRBJ2-3
D gene: NA
V gene: TRBV4-2
clone size: NA
CDR3 DNA: TGTGCCAGCAGCCAAGTTAAACTAGTAACCGGCACAGATACGCAGTATTTT
CDR3 protein: CASSQVKLVTGTDTQYF

J gene: TRBJ2-1
D gene: TRBD2
V gene: TRBV13
clone size: NA
CDR3 DNA: TGTGCCAGCAGCTTCGGGGGGGACCAGTTCTTC
CDR3 protein: CASSFGGDQFF

J gene: TRBJ2-7
D gene: TRBD2
V gene: TRBV4-1
clone size: NA
CDR3 DNA: TGCGCCAGCAGCCAACGTAGCGGGAGTGACTCCTACGAGCAGTACTTC
CDR3 protein: CASSQRSGSDSYEQYF

J gene: TRBJ1-6
D gene: TRBD1
V gene: TRBV7-6
clone size: once
CDR3 DNA: TGTGCCAGCAGCTTAGCGCCGGGACAGGGGATTAATTCACCCCTCCACTTT
CDR3 protein: CASSLAPGQGINSPLHF

J gene: TRBJ2-1
D gene: NA
V gene: TRBV18
clone size: NA
CDR3 DNA: TGTGCCAGCTCACCACGGACAGACAATGAGCAGTTCTTC
CDR3 protein: CASSPRTDNEQFF

J gene: TRBJ1-3
D gene: TRBD1
V gene: TRBV28
clone size: few
CDR3 DNA: TGTGCCAGCAGGGTGGACAGGGGGAGGAACACCATATATTTT
CDR3 protein: CASRVDRGRNTIYF

J gene: TRBJ2-4
D gene: NA
V gene: TRBV18
clone size: NA
CDR3 DNA: TGTGCCAGCTCACCGGACGGGAGCACCAAAAACATTCAGTACTTC
CDR3 protein: CASSPDGSTKNIQYF

J gene: TRBJ1-1
D gene: NA
V gene: TRBV7-2
clone size: NA
CDR3 DNA: TGTGCCAGCAGCCGAGGCCCGAACACTGAAGCTTTCTTT
CDR3 protein: CASSRGPNTEAFF

J gene: TRBJ2-7
D gene: NA
V gene: TRBV6-5
clone size: NA
CDR3 DNA: TGTGCCAGCAGTTACAGGCAGTTCTACGAGCAGTACTTC
CDR3 protein: CASSYRQFYEQYF

J gene: TRBJ2-3
D gene: TRBD2
V gene: TRBV6-6
clone size: NA
CDR3 DNA: TGTGCCAGCAGTTCGCCGGGACTAGCGGAGACAGATACGCAGTATTTT
CDR3 protein: CASSSPGLAETDTQYF

J gene: TRBJ2-3
D gene: TRBD1
V gene: TRBV11-2
clone size: once
CDR3 DNA: TGTGCCAGCAGCGTATCCGGGACAGGCAGCACAGATACGCAGTATTTT
CDR3 protein: CASSVSGTGSTDTQYF

J gene: TRBJ2-1
D gene: TRBD2
V gene: TRBV14
clone size: once
CDR3 DNA: TGTGCCAGCAGCCGGGACCGACTAGCGAGCTACAATGAGCAGTTCTTC
CDR3 protein: CASSRDRLASYNEQFF

J gene: TRBJ2-6
D gene: NA
V gene: TRBV11-2
clone size: NA
CDR3 DNA: TGTGCCAGCAGCCAAAAATTTGAGGGAGGTAGTGGGGCCAACGTCCTGACTTTC
CDR3 protein: CASSQKFEGGSGANVLTF

J gene: TRBJ1-6
D gene: NA
V gene: TRBV27
clone size: NA
CDR3 DNA: TGTGCCAGCAGTCCCCCCGGGTCCTATAATTCACCCCTCCACTTT
CDR3 protein: CASSPPGSYNSPLHF

J gene: TRBJ1-6
D gene: TRBD1
V gene: TRBV19
clone size: NA
CDR3 DNA: TGTGCCAGTAGTTCACAAACAGGGGTATCACCCCTCCACTTT
CDR3 protein: CASSSQTGVSPLHF

J gene: TRBJ1-5
D gene: TRBD1
V gene: TRBV6-2/TRBV6-3
clone size: NA
CDR3 DNA: TGTGCCAGCAGTCCCGGGACAGGGGTCGGGACCCAGCATTTT
CDR3 protein: CASSPGTGVGTQHF

J gene: TRBJ1-2
D gene: TRBD1
V gene: TRBV27
clone size: NA
CDR3 DNA: TGTGCCAGCGGCGGACAGGGGTATTATGGCTACACCTTC
CDR3 protein: CASGGQGYYGYTF

J gene: TRBJ1-4
D gene: TRBD1
V gene: TRBV29-1
clone size: NA
CDR3 DNA: TGCAGCGTTGAAGGGGGGACAGGGGGTAAGGAAAAACTGTTTTTT
CDR3 protein: CSVEGGTGGKEKLFF

J gene: TRBJ1-4
D gene: NA
V gene: TRBV6-6
clone size: few
CDR3 DNA: TGTGCCAGCAGCCGCGTCGGACTCCGTCAAGAAAAACTGTTTTTT
CDR3 protein: CASSRVGLRQEKLFF

J gene: TRBJ2-1
D gene: TRBD2
V gene: TRBV11-3
clone size: once
CDR3 DNA: TGTGCCAGCAGCTTAGAGGGACTAGGGGTTAATGAGCAGTTCTTC
CDR3 protein: CASSLEGLGVNEQFF

J gene: TRBJ1-6
D gene: NA
V gene: TRBV28
clone size: NA
CDR3 DNA: TGTGCCAGCAGTTCGGGTCTTAATAATTCACCCCTCCACTTT
CDR3 protein: CASSSGLNNSPLHF

J gene: TRBJ1-3
D gene: NA
V gene: TRBV6-1
clone size: NA
CDR3 DNA: TGTGCCAGCAGTGAAGACAGGCCGGGAAACACCATATATTTT
CDR3 protein: CASSEDRPGNTIYF

J gene: TRBJ1-5
D gene: NA
V gene: TRBV19
clone size: NA
CDR3 DNA: TGTGCCAGTAGTATACAGGGCCATCAGCCCCAGCATTTT
CDR3 protein: CASSIQGHQPQHF

J gene: TRBJ1-5
D gene: NA
V gene: TRBV2
clone size: NA
CDR3 DNA: TGTGCCAGCAAGCGGGGAGAGAATAGCAATCAGCCCCAGCATTTT
CDR3 protein: CASKRGENSNQPQHF

J gene: TRBJ1-2
D gene: NA
V gene: TRBV6-2/TRBV6-3
clone size: NA
CDR3 DNA: TGTGCCAGCAGCAATCAGGGCGGCTACACCTTC
CDR3 protein: CASSNQGGYTF

J gene: TRBJ2-4
D gene: TRBD2
V gene: TRBV6-6
clone size: NA
CDR3 DNA: TGTGCCAGCAGTCGAGTCACTAGCGGGATCGGCAAAAACATTCAGTACTTC
CDR3 protein: CASSRVTSGIGKNIQYF

J gene: TRBJ2-7
D gene: NA
V gene: TRBV28
clone size: NA
CDR3 DNA: TGTGCCAGCAGTTCGTTCATTCAGGGGGGTTACGAGCAGTACTTC
CDR3 protein: CASSSFIQGGYEQYF

J gene: TRBJ1-1
D gene: NA
V gene: TRBV7-6
clone size: NA
CDR3 DNA: TGTGCCAGCAGCTCAAGACGGGAGAACACTGAAGCTTTCTTT
CDR3 protein: CASSSRRENTEAFF

J gene: TRBJ1-3
D gene: TRBD1
V gene: TRBV6-5
clone size: once
CDR3 DNA: TGTGCCAGCAGAGGGACAGGGGGTCGAAACACCATATATTTT
CDR3 protein: CASRGTGGRNTIYF

J gene: TRBJ1-5
D gene: NA
V gene: TRBV25-1
clone size: NA
CDR3 DNA: TGTGCCAGCAGTATGGGGCATAGCAATCAGCCCCAGCATTTT
CDR3 protein: CASSMGHSNQPQHF

J gene: TRBJ1-2
D gene: NA
V gene: TRBV25-1
clone size: NA
CDR3 DNA: TGTGCCAGCAGTGATGGAGGTCCCTATGGCTACACCTTC
CDR3 protein: CASSDGGPYGYTF

J gene: TRBJ2-5
D gene: NA
V gene: TRBV3-1/TRBV3-2
clone size: NA
CDR3 DNA: TGTGCCAGCAGGGACAGCGAAGAGACCCAGTACTTC
CDR3 protein: CASRDSEETQYF

J gene: TRBJ2-1
D gene: TRBD2
V gene: TRBV3-1/TRBV3-2
clone size: NA
CDR3 DNA: TGTGCCAGCAGTCTTGGACGACTAGCGGGAGTCAATGAGCAGTTCTTC
CDR3 protein: CASSLGRLAGVNEQFF

J gene: TRBJ1-2
D gene: NA
V gene: TRBV6-2/TRBV6-3
clone size: NA
CDR3 DNA: TGTGCCAGCAGCCTAAGGACTCTAGAAGATGGCTACACCTTC
CDR3 protein: CASSLRTLEDGYTF

J gene: TRBJ1-5
D gene: NA
V gene: TRBV6-2/TRBV6-3
clone size: NA
CDR3 DNA: TGTGCCAGCAGCATCGGGACCCCTAGCAATCAGCCCCAGCATTTT
CDR3 protein: CASSIGTPSNQPQHF

J gene: TRBJ1-1
D gene: NA
V gene: TRBV30
clone size: once
CDR3 DNA: TGTGCCTGGACTACCGACAGGACGAACACTGAAGCTTTCTTT
CDR3 protein: CAWTTDRTNTEAFF

J gene: TRBJ2-7
D gene: TRBD1
V gene: TRBV6-1
clone size: few
CDR3 DNA: TGTGCCAGCAGTTTAGGCACAGGGGGGTACGAGCAGTACTTC
CDR3 protein: CASSLGTGGYEQYF

J gene: TRBJ1-2
D gene: NA
V gene: TRBV10-3
clone size: NA
CDR3 DNA: TGTGCCATCAGGGGGTCTAACTATGGCTACACCTTC
CDR3 protein: CAIRGSNYGYTF

J gene: TRBJ2-7
D gene: TRBD2
V gene: TRBV5-6
clone size: NA
CDR3 DNA: TGTGCCAGCAGCTTCAGGACTAGCGGGATAAGCGAGCAGTACTTC
CDR3 protein: CASSFRTSGISEQYF

J gene: TRBJ1-2
D gene: NA
V gene: TRBV21-1
clone size: once
CDR3 DNA: TGTGCCAGCAGCACCCGAACTGGACAGGGCGGGAACTATGGCTACACCTTC
CDR3 protein: CASSTRTGQGGNYGYTF

J gene: TRBJ1-5
D gene: NA
V gene: TRBV6-2/TRBV6-3
clone size: NA
CDR3 DNA: TGTGCCAGCAGCCCTCCAAGGAGCAATCAGCCCCAGCATTTT
CDR3 protein: CASSPPRSNQPQHF

J gene: TRBJ2-3
D gene: TRBD1
V gene: TRBV5-1
clone size: NA
CDR3 DNA: TGCGCCAGCAGCTCGACAGGGAAGCAGACAGATACGCAGTATTTT
CDR3 protein: CASSSTGKQTDTQYF

J gene: TRBJ2-1
D gene: TRBD2
V gene: TRBV11-3
clone size: NA
CDR3 DNA: TGTGCCAGCAGCCCGTTTGGGGGGGGGTCCTCCTACAATGAGCAGTTCTTC
CDR3 protein: CASSPFGGGSSYNEQFF

J gene: TRBJ2-4
D gene: TRBD1
V gene: TRBV19
clone size: NA
CDR3 DNA: TGTGCCAGTAGTATCGGGGACAGGGGAAACATTCAGTACTTC
CDR3 protein: CASSIGDRGNIQYF

J gene: TRBJ2-7
D gene: TRBD1
V gene: TRBV7-9
clone size: once
CDR3 DNA: TGTGCCAGCAGCCGTGACAGGGGGCAAGACGAGCAGTACTTC
CDR3 protein: CASSRDRGQDEQYF